This TCR beta chain was captured by sequencing in a study of shared clonotypes between healthy human individuals. About the research overall: Three CD4 naive, three CD4 memory, two CD8 naive and one CD8 memory plate were used per donor. Study-wide findings and caveats: An effect of sequencing depth on clonotype sharing among donors was expected. A reduction in generation probabilities was seen for non-shared clonotypes relative to those shared by all four donors.

The V gene end was trimmed by 7 bases and the J gene end by 5 bases; junction bases not matched to a gene: 6. This CDR3 contains 14 residues. Germline loops: CDR1 MNHEY, CDR2 SMNVEV (reference sequence). Naivety among CD8 cells was defined by CD45RO negativity and positive CCR7 selection, thereby excluding terminally differentiated effector memory CD45RA+ cells. Roughly 30,000 T cell genomes (approximately 210 ng DNA) went into each sorted-subset replicate. Data came from immunoSEQ multiplex PCR; TCRdb stores just in-frame clones and leaves some out. The table shows around 1.9 million clones, with just under 95% occurring only once. To note about this clone: Its antigen is not known.

Sequencing was carried out using naive CD8+ T cells from PBMCs. The rearrangement uses TRBV27 and TRBJ1-5, with 9 bases lining up with TRBD1. This sequence originates from a young man in good health. Some clones in this sample may be carry-over from other donors' samples. CDR3 protein: CASTMTGGDQPQHF. CDR3 nucleotide sequence: TGTGCCAGCACTATGACAGGGGGTGATCAGCCCCAGCATTTT.